This is a list of T cell receptor beta chains from one sample in a study of T cell repertoires in cytomegalovirus infection. TCRdb re-analysed the reads in MiXCR, keeping a single row per CDR3 protein. The sample has under 200,000 distinct CDR3 sequences, nearly 9.5% seen once; the top ten hold about 5%. The sequenced sample was PBMCs. The receptors here all came from a human donor in good health (CMV status not recorded). Some clones in this sample may be carry-over from other donors' samples. Both conserved end residues are part of each CDR3. The order of the fields is J gene, D gene, V gene, clone size, CDR3 DNA, CDR3 protein. The D gene is left open where the match is weak. Rows may omit the clone size; those that give it use once, few, many or a size class.

j_gene: TRBJ2-3; d_gene: TRBD1; v_gene: TRBV7-3; abundance: .; CDR3nt: TGTGCCAGCAGCTTAGACCCCAGGGGGAGCCTTAGCACAGATACGCAGTATTTT; CDR3aa: CASSLDPRGSLSTDTQYF
j_gene: TRBJ1-1; d_gene: TRBD1; v_gene: TRBV12-3/TRBV12-4; abundance: .; CDR3nt: TGTGCCAGCAGTATTACTCAGGGGGTAACTGAAGCTTTCTTT; CDR3aa: CASSITQGVTEAFF
j_gene: TRBJ2-1; d_gene: TRBD2; v_gene: TRBV20-1; abundance: many; CDR3nt: TGCAGTGCCGTATCCGGGACTAGCGGGAGTAATGAGCAGTTCTTC; CDR3aa: CSAVSGTSGSNEQFF
j_gene: TRBJ2-1; d_gene: .; v_gene: TRBV7-8; abundance: many; CDR3nt: TGTGCCAGCAGGGCAAGGAGCGGCAATGAGCAGTTCTTC; CDR3aa: CASRARSGNEQFF
j_gene: TRBJ1-5; d_gene: .; v_gene: TRBV7-2; abundance: many; CDR3nt: TGTGCCAGCAGCCTTACAGGGCACCAGCATTTT; CDR3aa: CASSLTGHQHF
j_gene: TRBJ1-2; d_gene: TRBD1; v_gene: TRBV19; abundance: many; CDR3nt: TGTGCCAGTAGTATGACCGGGACAGGGACGAGCTATGGCTACACCTTC; CDR3aa: CASSMTGTGTSYGYTF
j_gene: TRBJ1-6; d_gene: .; v_gene: TRBV2; abundance: few; CDR3nt: TGTGCCAGCAGTGGGTCAGCAGGTTCACCCCTCCACTTT; CDR3aa: CASSGSAGSPLHF
j_gene: TRBJ2-2; d_gene: .; v_gene: TRBV10-3; abundance: .; CDR3nt: TGTGCCTTGAAGGCGACAGACACCGGGGAGCTGTTTTTT; CDR3aa: CALKATDTGELFF
j_gene: TRBJ1-2; d_gene: .; v_gene: TRBV28; abundance: .; CDR3nt: TGTGCCAGCAGTACCCTCAAGCGGGGCGAATCAAAAGGCTACACCTTC; CDR3aa: CASSTLKRGESKGYTF
j_gene: TRBJ1-5; d_gene: TRBD1; v_gene: TRBV20-1; abundance: few; CDR3nt: TGCAGTGCACCAGACAGGGGGTTCGATCAGCCCCAGCATTTT; CDR3aa: CSAPDRGFDQPQHF
j_gene: TRBJ2-7; d_gene: TRBD1; v_gene: TRBV28; abundance: many; CDR3nt: TGTGCCAGCAGTTTTGAGGGATCGGGACAGGTCTACGAGCAGTACTTC; CDR3aa: CASSFEGSGQVYEQYF
j_gene: TRBJ2-7; d_gene: .; v_gene: TRBV28; abundance: .; CDR3nt: TGTGCCAGCGTCGCAGCAACCACCTACGAGCAGTACTTC; CDR3aa: CASVAATTYEQYF
j_gene: TRBJ2-2; d_gene: .; v_gene: TRBV7-2; abundance: many; CDR3nt: TGTGCCAGCAGCTTAAAGATGGGGGAGACCGGGGAGCTGTTTTTT; CDR3aa: CASSLKMGETGELFF
j_gene: TRBJ2-1; d_gene: .; v_gene: TRBV7-6; abundance: many; CDR3nt: TGTGCCAGCAGCTTAGCGCACTACGGCGGTGAGCAGTTCTTC; CDR3aa: CASSLAHYGGEQFF
j_gene: TRBJ1-1; d_gene: .; v_gene: TRBV10-3; abundance: few; CDR3nt: TGTGCCATCAGTGAGCAACAGGGTTGGGACACTGAAGCTTTCTTT; CDR3aa: CAISEQQGWDTEAFF
j_gene: TRBJ1-2; d_gene: .; v_gene: TRBV7-2; abundance: many; CDR3nt: TGTGCCAGCAGCTTACAGGGAATACAGAGTTATGGCTACACCTTC; CDR3aa: CASSLQGIQSYGYTF
j_gene: TRBJ2-7; d_gene: TRBD2; v_gene: TRBV28; abundance: many; CDR3nt: TGTGCCAGCAGTTCGCCGGGGGGGCACCCCCCCTACGAGCAGTACTTC; CDR3aa: CASSSPGGHPPYEQYF
j_gene: TRBJ2-5; d_gene: .; v_gene: TRBV29-1; abundance: many; CDR3nt: TGCAGCGTTAGGAGGGGCGAACAAGAGACCCAGTACTTC; CDR3aa: CSVRRGEQETQYF
j_gene: TRBJ2-5; d_gene: .; v_gene: TRBV3-1; abundance: few; CDR3nt: TGTGCCAGCAGCCAATCCGGGAGCCAAGAGACCCAGTACTTC; CDR3aa: CASSQSGSQETQYF
j_gene: TRBJ2-5; d_gene: TRBD2; v_gene: TRBV7-2; abundance: .; CDR3nt: TGTGCCAGCAGCTTAGAATTAGCGGGGGGGCCATTAGAGACCCAGTACTTC; CDR3aa: CASSLELAGGPLETQYF
j_gene: TRBJ1-1; d_gene: .; v_gene: TRBV7-9; abundance: many; CDR3nt: TGTGCCAGCAGCCGGGACCAGAACACTGAAGCTTTCTTT; CDR3aa: CASSRDQNTEAFF
j_gene: TRBJ2-7; d_gene: TRBD1; v_gene: TRBV5-1; abundance: few; CDR3nt: TGCGCCAGCAGCTTACTCGGACAGGATGCCTACGAGCAGTACTTC; CDR3aa: CASSLLGQDAYEQYF
j_gene: TRBJ2-6; d_gene: .; v_gene: TRBV19; abundance: many; CDR3nt: TGTGCCAGTACTCTCAGGGTGGACCTCTCTGGGGCCAACGTCCTGACTTTC; CDR3aa: CASTLRVDLSGANVLTF
j_gene: TRBJ1-1; d_gene: TRBD1; v_gene: TRBV5-6; abundance: many; CDR3nt: TGTGCCAGCAGGATACAGGGGAGCACTGAAGCTTTCTTT; CDR3aa: CASRIQGSTEAFF
j_gene: TRBJ1-5; d_gene: .; v_gene: TRBV9; abundance: .; CDR3nt: TGTGCCAGCAGCTCACAGGGAAATCAGCCCCAGCATTTT; CDR3aa: CASSSQGNQPQHF
j_gene: TRBJ2-7; d_gene: .; v_gene: TRBV7-2; abundance: many; CDR3nt: TGTGCCAGCAGCTTAGGATGGCAGTCTGGCGGTGGCTACGAGCAGTACTTC; CDR3aa: CASSLGWQSGGGYEQYF
j_gene: TRBJ2-1; d_gene: TRBD1; v_gene: TRBV20-1; abundance: few; CDR3nt: TGCAGTGCTCCGGACAGGTCCGACAATGAGCAGTTCTTC; CDR3aa: CSAPDRSDNEQFF
j_gene: TRBJ2-2; d_gene: .; v_gene: TRBV6-2/TRBV6-3; abundance: many; CDR3nt: TGTGCCAGCAGTTGGTCGCAGACGCGCGCGAACACCGGGGAGCTGTTTTTT; CDR3aa: CASSWSQTRANTGELFF
j_gene: TRBJ1-1; d_gene: .; v_gene: TRBV7-8; abundance: many; CDR3nt: TGTGCCAGCAGCTTAACCAGGTTGAACACTGAAGCTTTCTTT; CDR3aa: CASSLTRLNTEAFF
j_gene: TRBJ1-5; d_gene: TRBD1; v_gene: TRBV7-6; abundance: many; CDR3nt: TGTGCCAGCAGCTTAGGACAGGGTGTTTATCAGCCCCAGCATTTT; CDR3aa: CASSLGQGVYQPQHF
j_gene: TRBJ2-6; d_gene: .; v_gene: TRBV7-3; abundance: many; CDR3nt: TGTGCCAGCAGCAGTGCCTCTGGGGCCAACGTCCTGACTTTC; CDR3aa: CASSSASGANVLTF
j_gene: TRBJ2-7; d_gene: TRBD2; v_gene: TRBV20-1; abundance: .; CDR3nt: TGCAGTGCTAGAGATATGACTAGCAGCCCCTACGAGCAGTACTTC; CDR3aa: CSARDMTSSPYEQYF
j_gene: TRBJ1-4; d_gene: .; v_gene: TRBV3-1; abundance: few; CDR3nt: TGTGCCAGCAGCCCAGGGTACACTAATGAAAAACTGTTTTTT; CDR3aa: CASSPGYTNEKLFF
j_gene: TRBJ2-1; d_gene: .; v_gene: TRBV12-3/TRBV12-4; abundance: many; CDR3nt: TGTGCCAGCACCAAGGGGGGAGGGGGTGAGCAGTTCTTC; CDR3aa: CASTKGGGGEQFF
j_gene: TRBJ2-1; d_gene: TRBD2; v_gene: TRBV11-2; abundance: .; CDR3nt: TGTGCCAGCAGCTTAGGTGGTAGCGGGTACAATGAGCAGTTCTTC; CDR3aa: CASSLGGSGYNEQFF
j_gene: TRBJ2-7; d_gene: .; v_gene: TRBV5-1; abundance: .; CDR3nt: TGCGCCAGCAGCTTGTCTCAGGGCTACGAGCAGTACTTC; CDR3aa: CASSLSQGYEQYF
j_gene: TRBJ1-6; d_gene: .; v_gene: TRBV7-9; abundance: many; CDR3nt: TGTGCCAGCAGCCGCAAGCAGGGGTACAATTCACCCCTCCACTTT; CDR3aa: CASSRKQGYNSPLHF
j_gene: TRBJ1-2; d_gene: .; v_gene: TRBV5-6; abundance: .; CDR3nt: TGTGCCAGCAGATTCCGGGACCCCGGGACCTATGGCTACACCTTC; CDR3aa: CASRFRDPGTYGYTF
j_gene: TRBJ1-6; d_gene: .; v_gene: TRBV19; abundance: few; CDR3nt: TGTGCCAGTAGTGGAGTGAGGGGCGCCGACGGGGCATCACCCCTCCACTTT; CDR3aa: CASSGVRGADGASPLHF
j_gene: TRBJ2-2; d_gene: TRBD2; v_gene: TRBV14; abundance: few; CDR3nt: TGTGCCAGCAGCCAATTACCCGCCGGGACTAGCGGAAACACCGGGGAGCTGTTTTTT; CDR3aa: CASSQLPAGTSGNTGELFF
j_gene: TRBJ2-7; d_gene: .; v_gene: TRBV4-3; abundance: few; CDR3nt: TGCGCCAGCAGCCAAGATCTGGGGGGTTCCTACGAGCAGTACTTC; CDR3aa: CASSQDLGGSYEQYF
j_gene: TRBJ2-5; d_gene: TRBD2; v_gene: TRBV12-3/TRBV12-4; abundance: many; CDR3nt: TGTGCCAGCAGGTGGGGGACTACGGAGACCCAGTACTTC; CDR3aa: CASRWGTTETQYF
j_gene: TRBJ2-7; d_gene: .; v_gene: TRBV12-3/TRBV12-4; abundance: many; CDR3nt: TGTGCCAGCAGTCTAACAGGGATTACCTACGAGCAGTACTTC; CDR3aa: CASSLTGITYEQYF
j_gene: TRBJ2-1; d_gene: TRBD2; v_gene: TRBV7-2; abundance: many; CDR3nt: TGTGCCAGCCGGGCTAGCGGCCGCTCCTACAATGAGCAGTTCTTC; CDR3aa: CASRASGRSYNEQFF
j_gene: TRBJ2-4; d_gene: .; v_gene: TRBV7-8; abundance: many; CDR3nt: TGTGCCAGCAGCTTAGAATGGAGGGGAGTGAACACCAAAAACATTCAGTACTTC; CDR3aa: CASSLEWRGVNTKNIQYF
j_gene: TRBJ1-1; d_gene: TRBD1; v_gene: TRBV20-1; abundance: .; CDR3nt: TGCAGTGCGTCACAGGGGTCGGGGACTGAAGCTTTCTTT; CDR3aa: CSASQGSGTEAFF
j_gene: TRBJ2-5; d_gene: .; v_gene: TRBV7-2; abundance: few; CDR3nt: TGTGCCAGCAGCTTTCTCCAGGGCGAAGAGACCCAGTACTTC; CDR3aa: CASSFLQGEETQYF
j_gene: TRBJ1-2; d_gene: .; v_gene: TRBV7-2; abundance: many; CDR3nt: TGTGCCAGCAGCTTAGCATCGGGGGCAGCGAACTATGGCTACACCTTC; CDR3aa: CASSLASGAANYGYTF
j_gene: TRBJ2-1; d_gene: .; v_gene: TRBV9; abundance: few; CDR3nt: TGTGCCAGCAGTTCTCAGGGGGGAGGCTACAATGAGCAGTTCTTC; CDR3aa: CASSSQGGGYNEQFF
j_gene: TRBJ2-2; d_gene: TRBD2; v_gene: TRBV7-6; abundance: few; CDR3nt: TGTGCCAGCAGCTCGACTAGCGGCGGGGAGCTGTTTTTT; CDR3aa: CASSSTSGGELFF